This TCR beta chain was retrieved from a study of blood T cells in healthy people across ages. Whole-study findings and limits: Versus aged donors, long-lived donors had higher diversity and more naive CD4+ cells.

Regarding this clonotype: Its antigen is as yet unknown.

The authors drew about 10 milliliters of peripheral blood from each donor. The V gene's germline CDR1 is DFQATT and CDR2 SNEGSKA (reference sequence). The CDR3 is 13 residues long. Trimming left V 1 base short and J 5 bases short, with 11 bases between. A second 7 to 11 cycle PCR used barcoded and J-beta primers. TCRdb re-called the 5' RACE reads with MiXCR, one entry per CDR3 protein. This sample has roughly 830,000 distinct CDR3 sequences, with approximately 65% found just once. The TCR sequence derives from a man aged 30-40 years in good health. The V and J genes are TRBV20-1 and TRBJ2-5; D not resolved. The sample consisted of blood. CDR3 residues: CSARAGSWETQYF. In DNA, the CDR3 is TGCAGTGCTAGAGCGGGCAGCTGGGAGACCCAGTACTTC.